What follows is one T cell receptor (beta chain) and its context. The data derive from a study of human thymus T cells. The germline V gene has CDR1 MNHEY and CDR2 SMNVEV (reference sequence). The CDR3 contains 13 residues. Between the trimmed V and J ends, which lost 5 bases and 0 bases, there was a span of 7 bases. Only in-frame clones appear in the TCRdb table, and some are missing; sequencing was by immunoSEQ multiplex PCR. The sample lists some 46,000 clones, approximately 95% occurring once. Donation was from healthy Finnish infants who were having corrective surgery that addressed congenital heart defects. No fixed cell number was used; all available blood leukocytes supplied DNA.

The sample was blood. The sequence came from a boy in the first two years of life with a congenital heart defect but otherwise immunologically healthy. The rearrangement uses TRBV27 and TRBJ1-1; D ambiguous. CDR3 amino acids: CASSPHMNTEAFF. The CDR3 DNA sequence: TGTGCCAGCAGTCCCCATATGAACACTGAAGCTTTCTTT.